This entry is about one T cell receptor beta chain. This sample was taken from a study of cytomegalovirus exposure and HLA in healthy donors. The CDR3 is made up of 14 amino acids. V lost 5 bases and J lost 2, with 12 bases in between. Germline loops: CDR1 SGHNT, CDR2 YENEEA. TCRdb's table, derived via immunoSEQ multiplex PCR, lists solely in-frame clones and lacks some. The sample lists 68,000 or so clones, around 95% occurring once. The gene calls are TRBV11-3 and TRBJ2-5; a weak D match, TRBD2 (5 bases). This TCR was recovered from a young man in good health and CMV-seronegative. What was sequenced was PBMCs. In DNA, the CDR3 is TGTGCCAGCAGCCAAACCGGGGTACAAGAGACCCAGTACTTC. The encoded protein is CASSQTGVQETQYF.